Reported below is one TCR beta chain. CDR3 size: 15 residues. The V end lost 5 bases, the J end lost 0 bases, and 14 bases lay between the germline ends. Germline values: CDR1 SQVTM, CDR2 ANQGSEA. Sequenced by immunoSEQ multiplex PCR; TCRdb stores in-frame clones only, minus some. There are 65,000 to 85,000 clones in the sample; 92% occur only once, and about 0.38% lies in the top ten. These data originate in a study of technical replicates of blood from four donors. V usage is TRBV29-1 and J usage is TRBJ2-1; perhaps TRBD2 as D (6 bases). The clonotype originates from a human donor in good health. Material for sequencing was T cells isolated from PBMCs. CDR3 sequence (DNA): TGCAGCGTTATTTTTGCGGGAACCTCCTACAATGAGCAGTTCTTC. The encoded protein is CSVIFAGTSYNEQFF.